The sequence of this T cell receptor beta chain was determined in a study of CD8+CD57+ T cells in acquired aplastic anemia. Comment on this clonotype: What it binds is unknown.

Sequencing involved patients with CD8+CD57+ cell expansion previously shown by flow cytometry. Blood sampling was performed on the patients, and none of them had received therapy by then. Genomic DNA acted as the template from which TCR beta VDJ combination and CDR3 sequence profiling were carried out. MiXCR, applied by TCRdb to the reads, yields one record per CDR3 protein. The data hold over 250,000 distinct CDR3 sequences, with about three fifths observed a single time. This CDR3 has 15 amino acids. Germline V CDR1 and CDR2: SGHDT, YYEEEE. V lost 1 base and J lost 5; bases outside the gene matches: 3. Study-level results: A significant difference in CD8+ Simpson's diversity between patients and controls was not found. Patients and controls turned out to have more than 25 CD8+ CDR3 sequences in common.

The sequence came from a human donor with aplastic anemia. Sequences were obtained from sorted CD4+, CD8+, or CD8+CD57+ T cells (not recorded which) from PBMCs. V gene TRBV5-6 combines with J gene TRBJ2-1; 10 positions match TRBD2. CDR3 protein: CASSLMLAGDNEQFF. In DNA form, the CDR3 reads TGTGCCAGCAGCTTGATGCTAGCGGGAGACAATGAGCAGTTCTTC.